The 29 T cell receptor beta chains below all came from one sample that was sequenced in a study of T cell changes during pregnancy in multiple sclerosis. This table comes from immunoSEQ multiplex PCR, and its TCRdb copy is limited to in-frame clones, with some not included. This sample has approximately 52,000 clones, with 85% to 95% found just once. Sample: CD4+ T cells from peripheral blood mononuclear cells, taken in the second trimester of pregnancy. These receptors all come from a female donor in good health, enrolled as a control in a pregnancy study.

V usage is TRBV21-1 and J usage is TRBJ2-6; TRBD2, the table's D call, was not compared with the DNA. TRBV21-1 is marked as a pseudogene. The CDR3 runs 16 residues. In DNA, the CDR3 is TGTGCCAGCAGCAAAGGGGGGGAAGCTGGGGCCAACGTCCTGACTTTC. Its protein is CASSKGGEAGANVLTF.

A word on this clone: This clone may be a read error of a much larger clone one base away. The J gene is TRBJ2-1, the V gene TRBV7-2, with TRBD2 matching over 14 bases. The CDR3 sequence is 15 residues long. Germline CDR1 SGHTA, CDR2 FQGNSA. V shed 5 bases and J 8 bases; nucleotides not matched to a gene: 5. The CDR3 loop reads CASSQGTSGSYEQFF. For the CDR3, the DNA is TGTGCCAGCAGCCAAGGGACTAGCGGGAGCTATGAGCAGTTCTTC.

The CDR3: CASSQPGLAGEGEQFF. The CDR3 nucleotides are TGCGCCAGCAGCCAACCGGGACTAGCGGGAGAGGGTGAGCAGTTCTTC. V is TRBV4-1 and J is TRBJ2-1; 14 bases agree with TRBD2. The CDR3 is made up of 16 amino acids. Germline trimming cut 2 bases from V and 9 bases from J; bases unmatched to any gene: 6. The germline gives CDR1 MGHRA, CDR2 YSYEKL.

V and J are TRBV30 and TRBJ2-1; the D is unclear. Germline V gives CDR1 GTSNPN, CDR2 SVGIG (reference sequence). The CDR3 is 13 residues long. Trimming took off 8 bases at V and 4 bases at J, with 15 bases between the two ends. CDR3 DNA sequence: TGTGCCCGGATGGCAGATACATACAATGAGCAGTTCTTC. Residues: CARMADTYNEQFF.

The rearrangement joins TRBV5-1 to TRBJ1-5, with 9 bases that match TRBD1. Germline CDR1 SGHRS, CDR2 YFSETQ. V shed 2 bases and J 4 bases; nucleotides not matched to a gene: 1. The CDR3 totals 14 residues. The CDR3 reads CASSLGTGNQPQHF. In nucleotides, the CDR3 is TGCGCCAGCAGCTTAGGGACAGGGAATCAGCCCCAGCATTTT.

This clone was observed a single time. The J gene is TRBJ1-4, the V gene TRBV19, with D tentatively TRBD1 (5 bases). Deletions cut 5 bases from V and 1 base from J, with 8 bases between. The CDR3 sequence is 14 residues long. Per germline, CDR1 LNHDA and CDR2 SQIVND (reference sequence). This CDR3 is CASSQGGTNEKLFF. CDR3 coding DNA: TGTGCCAGTAGTCAGGGCGGAACTAATGAAAAACTGTTTTTT.

The chain uses TRBV18 and TRBJ2-3; TRBD1 agrees at 7 bases. Trimming at V came to 3 bases and at J to 5 bases, leaving 11 bases not matched to a gene. Germline V gene data show CDR1 as KGHSH and CDR2 as LQKENI. The CDR3 runs 16 residues. The CDR3 DNA is TGTGCCAGCTCACCTCCCCGGGGACAGTTGGGAGATACGCAGTATTTT. It specifies CASSPPRGQLGDTQYF.

V usage is TRBV2 and J usage is TRBJ2-7; 8 bases fit TRBD1. V was pared by 2 bases and J by 5 bases, with 5 bases of the junction left unmatched. The CDR3 loop spans 14 amino acids. Per the germline V gene, CDR1 is SNHLY and CDR2 is FYNNEI. DNA of the CDR3: TGTGCCAGCAGTGAATGGCAGGGGGCGAACGAGCAGTACTTC. This gives the protein CASSEWQGANEQYF.

This chain links TRBV5-5 with TRBJ1-4; tentative D call: TRBD1 (6 bases). V shed 4 bases and J shed 3 bases, with 10 bases lying between them. Germline loops: CDR1 SGHKS, CDR2 YYEKEE (reference sequence). This CDR3 contains 14 residues. The CDR3 DNA reads as TGTGCCAGCAGCCGTGGGGGCCCTAATGAAAAACTGTTTTTT. It encodes CASSRGGPNEKLFF.

The chain links TRBV9 to TRBJ1-1, with D possibly TRBD1 on 5 matching bases. V was pared by 4 bases and J by 7 bases, with 17 bases between. The CDR3 totals 14 residues. CDR1 is SGDLS and CDR2 is YYNGEE in the germline V gene. The CDR3 reads CASSPRREVVEAFF. The CDR3 nucleotides are TGTGCCAGCAGCCCCCGCAGGGAAGTTGTTGAAGCTTTCTTT.

The chain employs TRBV5-1 and TRBJ2-1; 8 bases are shared with TRBD1. The germline V gene has CDR1 SGHRS and CDR2 YFSETQ. Trimming took 4 bases from V and 3 from J; bases not matched to a gene: 6. The CDR3 runs to 15 residues. The CDR3 DNA reads TGCGCCAGCAGCACGACAGGGGAGTACTACAATGAGCAGTTCTTC. It encodes CASSTTGEYYNEQFF.

The V and J genes are TRBV19 and TRBJ2-2; possible D gene TRBD1, 6 bases. The V end was cut by 10 bases, the J end by 6 bases, with 15 bases between. CDR3 length: 13 amino acids. CDR1 LNHDA and CDR2 SQIVND come from the germline V gene (reference sequence). CDR3 DNA sequence: TGTGCCATACGTCAGGGGTCTTCCGGGGAGCTGTTTTTT. It specifies CAIRQGSSGELFF.

This chain connects TRBV2 to TRBJ1-2; D not resolved. The germline CDR1 and CDR2 sequences are SNHLY and FYNNEI. This CDR3 region has 13 residues. V was trimmed by 2 bases and J by 2 bases, leaving 6 bases between them. The CDR3 loop reads CASSEIGNYGYTF. In nucleotides, the CDR3 is TGTGCCAGCAGTGAAATCGGGAACTATGGCTACACCTTC.

The gene calls are TRBV28 and TRBJ2-1, with 8 bases identical to TRBD2. CDR3 length equals 15 residues. The ends lost 6 bases at V and 9 bases at J; junction bases unmatched: 13. Germline loops: CDR1 MDHEN, CDR2 SYDVKM. Here the CDR3 reads CASSSGSGISTEQFF. The CDR3 DNA sequence: TGTGCCAGCAGCTCGGGTAGCGGGATAAGTACTGAGCAGTTCTTC.

This chain links TRBV11-3 with TRBJ2-1; 7 nucleotides align to TRBD2. Germline CDR1 is SGHNT and CDR2 is YENEEA. The CDR3 has 16 residues. The V gene end was trimmed by 5 bases and the J gene end by 8 bases; junction bases not matched to a gene: 15. The DNA for the CDR3 is TGTGCCAGCAGCCGAGGCGCGAGGGAGGGTTTCGATGAGCAGTTCTTC. This translates into CASSRGAREGFDEQFF.

This clone was counted only a few times. This chain links TRBV7-9 with TRBJ2-5; D call uncertain. The CDR3 loop spans 12 amino acids. Per the germline V gene, CDR1 is SEHNR and CDR2 is FQNEAQ (reference sequence). Trimming took off 10 bases at V and 1 base at J, with 10 bases between the two ends. Here the CDR3 DNA reads TGTGCCATTGCCCGGGTCCAAGAGACCCAGTACTTC. It encodes CAIARVQETQYF.

This chain connects TRBV5-1 to TRBJ2-2; D is unresolved. The ends were cut back, 1 base at V and 1 base at J, with 11 bases in the middle. The CDR3 runs 16 residues. Germline V gene lookup returns CDR1 SGHRS and CDR2 YFSETQ. The DNA for the CDR3 is TGCGCCAGCAGCTTGAGGAGTATGGGGAACACCGGGGAGCTGTTTTTT. This codes for CASSLRSMGNTGELFF. Complete variable domain (other parts from reference TRBV5-1 and TRBJ2-2): KAGVTQTPRYLIKTRGQQVTLSCSPISGHRSVSWYQQTPGQGLQFLFEYFSETQRNKGNFPGRFSGRQFSNSRSEMNVSTLELGDSALYLCASSLRSMGNTGELFFGEGSRLTVL.

The chain employs TRBV5-1 and TRBJ1-3; D is undetermined. CDR3 size: 14 residues. V was clipped by 0 bases and J by 5 bases, with 9 bases between them. From germline, CDR1 is SGHRS and CDR2 YFSETQ. The CDR3 here is CASSLDEGRNTIYF. CDR3 sequence (DNA): TGCGCCAGCAGCTTGGATGAGGGTAGAAACACCATATATTTT. Filled out from reference TRBV5-1 and TRBJ1-3, the complete variable domain reads KAGVTQTPRYLIKTRGQQVTLSCSPISGHRSVSWYQQTPGQGLQFLFEYFSETQRNKGNFPGRFSGRQFSNSRSEMNVSTLELGDSALYLCASSLDEGRNTIYFGEGSWLTVV.

The chain has TRBV27 and TRBJ1-1, with a weak D call TRBD1 (6 bases). V lost 5 bases and J lost 4, with 20 bases in between. The CDR3 has 16 amino acids. Germline V gene lookup returns CDR1 MNHEY and CDR2 SMNVEV (reference sequence). The CDR3 is CASSPQAGAAVTEAFF. CDR3 DNA: TGTGCCAGCAGTCCGCAAGCGGGGGCGGCGGTCACTGAAGCTTTCTTT.

The chain recombines TRBV27 with TRBJ2-4; 8 nucleotides align to TRBD1. Unmatched junction bases numbered 5, after V lost 6 bases and J lost 1 base. This CDR3 is built from 15 residues. Germline V gene lookup returns CDR1 MNHEY and CDR2 SMNVEV (reference sequence). The CDR3 DNA is TGTGCCAGCAGCGCGGACAGGGAGGCCAAAAACATTCAGTACTTC. Its protein product is CASSADREAKNIQYF.

The sample holds one count of this clone. The rearrangement uses TRBV5-3 and TRBJ2-3; the D gene is possibly TRBD2 (5 bases). TRBV5-3 is flagged as an ORF with uncertain function. V lost 5 bases, J lost 1 base, and 14 bases lay in between. The CDR3 spans 15 residues. CDR3 coding DNA: TGTGCCAGAAGTCCGAGCGGAGGCCGCACAGATACGCAGTATTTT. Its translation: CARSPSGGRTDTQYF.

V and J are TRBV28 and TRBJ2-7, with D uncertain. CDR1 MDHEN and CDR2 SYDVKM come from the germline V gene. Trimming removed 6 bases at V and 3 bases at J, with 9 bases between. This CDR3 is built from 12 residues. CDR3 residues: CASRSVVYEQYF. The DNA for the CDR3 is TGTGCCAGCAGGTCGGTGGTCTACGAGCAGTACTTC.

The rearrangement uses TRBV29-1 and TRBJ2-7, with 8 bases lining up with TRBD1. Trimming took 6 bases from V and 1 from J; bases not matched to a gene: 8. From germline, CDR1 is SQVTM and CDR2 ANQGSEA. The CDR3 contains 14 residues. CDR3 DNA: TGCAGCGTGGCAGACAGGGGTCGGTCCTACGAGCAGTACTTC. This translates into CSVADRGRSYEQYF.

This sequence joins TRBV10-3 and TRBJ2-7, with unresolved D. The V end lost 6 bases, the J end lost 0 bases, and 12 bases lay between the germline ends. CDR3 size: 14 residues. CDR1 is ENHRY and CDR2 is SYGVKD in the germline V gene. The CDR3 region is CAIRADSSSYEQYF. CDR3 bases: TGTGCCATCAGGGCCGACTCTAGCTCCTACGAGCAGTACTTC.

The chain has TRBV25-1 and TRBJ2-3; TRBD2 matches 10 bases. Germline CDR1 and CDR2: MGHDK and SYGVNS. The V gene end was trimmed by 3 bases and the J gene end by 2 bases; junction bases not matched to a gene: 5. The CDR3 is 16 residues long. CDR3 nucleotides: TGTGCCAGCAGTGAGGCTAGCGGGAGCCTCACAGATACGCAGTATTTT. This gives the protein CASSEASGSLTDTQYF.

The CDR3 bases are TGTGCCAGCAGGCCTCCGGGACTAGCGGGAGCCGATACGCAGTATTTT. This translates into CASRPPGLAGADTQYF. This rearrangement joins TRBV7-3 to TRBJ2-3; 14 positions agree with TRBD2. Germline V gives CDR1 SGHTA, CDR2 FQGTGA. This CDR3 has 16 residues. Trimming removed 6 bases from V and 6 bases from J; junction bases left unmatched: 8.

The chain recombines TRBV9 with TRBJ2-1; TRBD1 might be the D (7 bases). The CDR3 is made up of 17 amino acids. Germline V lookup: CDR1 SGDLS, CDR2 YYNGEE. V lost 0 bases and J 6 bases, leaving 19 bases between the germline ends. The CDR3 here is CASSVATNRGGPNEQFF. CDR3 DNA sequence: TGTGCCAGCAGCGTAGCTACAAACAGGGGAGGTCCCAATGAGCAGTTCTTC.

V gene TRBV6-1 combines with J gene TRBJ1-2, with D maybe TRBD1 (5 bases). Germline values: CDR1 MNHNS, CDR2 SASEGT. The ends were cut back, 1 base at V and 4 bases at J, with 7 bases in the middle. The CDR3 loop spans 13 amino acids. The CDR3 DNA is TGTGCCAGCAGTGAAGGACAGTCCTATGGCTACACCTTC. It is translated as CASSEGQSYGYTF.

The chain has TRBV18 and TRBJ2-7; 8 bases are shared with TRBD1. The junction had 11 bases not matched to a gene; V was cut back by 4 bases and J by 3 bases. This CDR3 has 16 amino acids. The germline gives CDR1 KGHSH, CDR2 LQKENI. This CDR3 reads CASSRCWDRLLYEQYF. Here the CDR3 DNA reads TGTGCCAGCTCACGCTGCTGGGACAGGCTGCTCTACGAGCAGTACTTC.